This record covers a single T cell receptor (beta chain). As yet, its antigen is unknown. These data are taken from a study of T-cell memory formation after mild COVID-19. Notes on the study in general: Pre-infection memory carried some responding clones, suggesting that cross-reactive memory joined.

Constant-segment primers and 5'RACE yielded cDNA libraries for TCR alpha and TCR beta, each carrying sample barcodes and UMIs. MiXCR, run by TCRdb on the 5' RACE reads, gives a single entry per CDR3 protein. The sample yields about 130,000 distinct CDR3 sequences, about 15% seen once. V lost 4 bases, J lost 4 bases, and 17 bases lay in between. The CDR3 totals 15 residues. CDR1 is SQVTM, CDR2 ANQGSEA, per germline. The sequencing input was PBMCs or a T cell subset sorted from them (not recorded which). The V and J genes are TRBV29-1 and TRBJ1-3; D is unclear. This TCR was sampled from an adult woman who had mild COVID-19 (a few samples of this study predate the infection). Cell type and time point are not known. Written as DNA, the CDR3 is TGCAGCGTTGCGACGGCGGACGGGATGGGAAACACCATATATTTT. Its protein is CSVATADGMGNTIYF.